This T cell receptor (beta chain) emerged from a study of regulatory T cells in long-lasting Graves disease. Findings and caveats of the study: Patients with persistent disease showed a bias toward TRBV28, TRBJ1-2 and TRBJ2-5. Only a small sample size was used, which may have cut accuracy. Persistent Graves' disease cases displayed lower TCR diversity than newly diagnosed ones.

The CDR3 sequence is 15 residues long. With 3 bases removed from V and 1 base from J, the gap between germline ends came to 13 bases. CDR1 is LGHDT and CDR2 is YNNKEL in the germline V gene (reference sequence). Arm-PCR of CDR3 regions and iRepertoire HTBI primers were used to build TCR beta libraries. From the multiplex PCR reads, TCRdb called clonotypes with MiXCR, one entry per CDR3 protein. The table includes roughly 500,000 distinct CDR3 sequences, 20% to 25% detected once. In the case of this clonotype: The antigen is unknown.

Time point given: persistent/refractory GD, antithyroid drugs over 5 years with positive TRAb. With RNA extracted from PBMCs as input, the TCR library was made. The source was peripheral blood mononuclear cells (PBMCs), collected when the disease was refractory, from a patient treated with antithyroid drugs. This TCR came from a female donor with Graves disease. V is TRBV3-1 and J is TRBJ2-7; D is unclear. The CDR3 sequence: CASSHIARSSYEQYF. CDR3 coding DNA: TGTGCCAGCAGCCATATTGCCAGGAGTTCCTACGAGCAGTACTTC.